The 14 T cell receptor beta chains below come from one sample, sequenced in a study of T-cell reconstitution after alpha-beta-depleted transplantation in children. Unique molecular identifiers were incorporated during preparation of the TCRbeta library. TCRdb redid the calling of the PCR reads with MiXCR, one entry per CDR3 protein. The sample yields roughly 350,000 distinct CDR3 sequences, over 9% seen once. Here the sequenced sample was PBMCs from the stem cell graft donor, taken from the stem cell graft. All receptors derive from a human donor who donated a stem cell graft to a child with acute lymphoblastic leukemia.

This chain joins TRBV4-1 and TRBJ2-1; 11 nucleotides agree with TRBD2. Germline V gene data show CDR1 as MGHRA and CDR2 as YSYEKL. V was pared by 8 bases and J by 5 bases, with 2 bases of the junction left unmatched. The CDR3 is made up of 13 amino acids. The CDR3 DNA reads TGCGCCAGCGCGGGACTAGCGGACAATGAGCAGTTCTTC. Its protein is CASAGLADNEQFF.

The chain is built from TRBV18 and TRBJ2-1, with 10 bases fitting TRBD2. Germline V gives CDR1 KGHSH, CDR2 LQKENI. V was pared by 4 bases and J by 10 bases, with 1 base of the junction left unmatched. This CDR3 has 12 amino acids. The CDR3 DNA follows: TGTGCCAGCTCACAGACTAGCGGGGAGCAGTTCTTC. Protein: CASSQTSGEQFF.

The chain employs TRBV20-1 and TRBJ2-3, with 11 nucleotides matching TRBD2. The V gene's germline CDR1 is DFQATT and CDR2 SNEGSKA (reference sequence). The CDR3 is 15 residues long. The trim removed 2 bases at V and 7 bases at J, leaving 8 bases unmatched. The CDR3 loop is CSARPLAGVLNTQYF. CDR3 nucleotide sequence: TGCAGTGCTAGACCACTAGCGGGAGTGTTGAATACGCAGTATTTT.

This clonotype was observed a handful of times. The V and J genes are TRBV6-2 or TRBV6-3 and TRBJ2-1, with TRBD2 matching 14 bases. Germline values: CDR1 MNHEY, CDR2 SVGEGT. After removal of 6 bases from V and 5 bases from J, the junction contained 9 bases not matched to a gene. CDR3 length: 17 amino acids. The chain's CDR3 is CASSYPGLAGVNNEQFF. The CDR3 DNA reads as TGTGCCAGCAGCTACCCGGGACTAGCGGGAGTCAACAATGAGCAGTTCTTC.

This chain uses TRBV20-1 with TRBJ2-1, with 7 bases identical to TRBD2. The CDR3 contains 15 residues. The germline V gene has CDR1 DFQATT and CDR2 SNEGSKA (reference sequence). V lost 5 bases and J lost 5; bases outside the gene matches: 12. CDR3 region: CSAHSQGLTNNEQFF. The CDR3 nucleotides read TGCAGTGCTCACTCCCAGGGACTAACAAACAATGAGCAGTTCTTC.

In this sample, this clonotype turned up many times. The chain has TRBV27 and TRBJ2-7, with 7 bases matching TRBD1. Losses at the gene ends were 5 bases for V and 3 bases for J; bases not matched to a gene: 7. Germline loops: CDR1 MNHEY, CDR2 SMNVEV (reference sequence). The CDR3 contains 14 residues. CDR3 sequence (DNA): TGTGCCAGCAGTCCTGACAGGGCTAACTACGAGCAGTACTTC. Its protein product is CASSPDRANYEQYF.

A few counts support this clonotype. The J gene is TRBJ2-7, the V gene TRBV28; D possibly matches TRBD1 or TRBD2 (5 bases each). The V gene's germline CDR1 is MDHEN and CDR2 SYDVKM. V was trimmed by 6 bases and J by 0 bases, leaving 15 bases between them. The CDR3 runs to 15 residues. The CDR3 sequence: CASRQAGTVSYEQYF. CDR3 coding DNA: TGTGCCAGCAGACAGGCCGGGACGGTCTCCTACGAGCAGTACTTC.

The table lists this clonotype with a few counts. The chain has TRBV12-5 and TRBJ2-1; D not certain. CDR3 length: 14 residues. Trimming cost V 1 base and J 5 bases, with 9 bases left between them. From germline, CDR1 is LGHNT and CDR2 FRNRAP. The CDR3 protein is CASGLAVGNNEQFF. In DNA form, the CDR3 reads TGTGCTAGTGGTTTGGCTGTGGGAAACAATGAGCAGTTCTTC.

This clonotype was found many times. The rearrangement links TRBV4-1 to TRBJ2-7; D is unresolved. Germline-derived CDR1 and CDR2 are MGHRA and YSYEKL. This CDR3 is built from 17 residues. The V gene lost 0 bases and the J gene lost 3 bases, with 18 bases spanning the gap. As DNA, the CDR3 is TGCGCCAGCAGCCAAGATAGTCGGGCACCGGCGAACTACGAGCAGTACTTC. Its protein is CASSQDSRAPANYEQYF.

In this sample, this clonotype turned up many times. The CDR3 reads CASRRLAQNTGELFF. CDR3 sequence (DNA): TGCGCCAGTCGTCGACTAGCCCAGAACACCGGGGAGCTGTTTTTT. The chain is built from TRBV5-1 and TRBJ2-2; 7 positions match TRBD2. The CDR3 has 15 amino acids. The trim removed 8 bases at V and 1 base at J, leaving 8 bases unmatched. Germline lookup yields CDR1 SGHRS and CDR2 YFSETQ.

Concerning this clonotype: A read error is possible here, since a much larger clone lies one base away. CDR3 nucleotide sequence: TGTGCCAGCACCCTGACTAGCGGCACAGATACGCAGTATTTT. This gives the protein CASTLTSGTDTQYF. This rearrangement joins TRBV12-3 or TRBV12-4 to TRBJ2-3, with 8 positions matching TRBD2. The CDR3 consists of 14 residues. J lost 1 base, V lost 7 bases, and 4 bases had no gene match.

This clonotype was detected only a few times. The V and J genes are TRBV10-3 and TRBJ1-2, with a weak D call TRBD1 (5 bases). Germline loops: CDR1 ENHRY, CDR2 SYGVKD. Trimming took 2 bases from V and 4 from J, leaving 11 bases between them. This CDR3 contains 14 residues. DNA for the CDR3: TGTGCCATCAGTGAGAATAGAGGGACCTATGGCTACACCTTC. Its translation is CAISENRGTYGYTF.

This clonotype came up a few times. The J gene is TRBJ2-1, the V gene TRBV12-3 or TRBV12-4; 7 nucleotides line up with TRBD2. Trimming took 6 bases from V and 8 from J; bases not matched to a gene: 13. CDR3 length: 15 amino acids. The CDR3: CASSSPREILHEQFF. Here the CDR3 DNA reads TGTGCCAGCAGCTCCCCGCGGGAGATCTTGCATGAGCAGTTCTTC.

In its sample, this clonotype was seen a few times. CDR3 residues: CASSPSQLAGNYNEQFF. For the CDR3, the DNA is TGTGCCAGCAGCCCGTCCCAACTAGCGGGAAACTACAATGAGCAGTTCTTC. The V and J genes are TRBV7-2 and TRBJ2-1; 10 positions agree with TRBD2. The germline V gene has CDR1 SGHTA and CDR2 FQGNSA. After removal of 5 bases from V and 3 bases from J, the junction contained 10 bases not matched to a gene. The CDR3 spans 17 residues.